This is a list of T cell receptor beta chains from one sample in a study of beta chain features in type 1 diabetes. Sequencing used immunoSEQ multiplex PCR; TCRdb keeps in-frame clones, though not all of them. The repertoire holds fewer than 900,000 clones, with 17% as singletons. Source material: naive CD4+ T cells from blood. Every receptor here comes from a woman between 18 and 29 years old in good health. Each CDR3 is given with its conserved first and last residue. The D gene is left open where the match is weak. Clone sizes are given selectively: once, few, many, or a class where the clone is expanded.

abundance	v_gene	len	d_gene	j_gene	CDR3nt	CDR3aa
NA	TRBV7-2	16	TRBD2	TRBJ2-1	TGTGCCAGCAGCCCCGGATTAGCGGGAGAGTACAATGAGCAGTTCTTC	CASSPGLAGEYNEQFF
NA	TRBV7-9	16	NA	TRBJ1-4	TGTGCCAGCAGCCCGTCCGACCGGGCCGGTAATGAAAAACTGTTTTTT	CASSPSDRAGNEKLFF
NA	TRBV5-1	14	NA	TRBJ2-1	TGCGCCAGCAGCTGGCGGGCCAGGGATAGTGAGCAGTTCTTC	CASSWRARDSEQFF
few	TRBV7-9	15	TRBD1	TRBJ2-3	TGTGCCAGCACCACGGGACAGGGGAGCGCAGATACGCAGTATTTT	CASTTGQGSADTQYF
few	TRBV7-2	12	NA	TRBJ2-1	TGTGCCAGCAGCTTGATCTCCGGTGAGCAGTTCTTC	CASSLISGEQFF
NA	TRBV7-2	15	NA	TRBJ1-1	TGTGCCAGCAGCTTATCTCTCACCTTAAACACTGAAGCTTTCTTT	CASSLSLTLNTEAFF
NA	TRBV11-1	17	NA	TRBJ1-3	TGTGCCAGCAGCTTACCTGACGGGAGGGCCATTGGAAACACCATATATTTT	CASSLPDGRAIGNTIYF
NA	TRBV6-5	14	NA	TRBJ2-1	TGTGCCAGCAGGTATGCGGGGGCCGTCGATGAGCAGTTCTTC	CASRYAGAVDEQFF
NA	TRBV28	14	NA	TRBJ1-2	TGTGCCAGCAGTTTGTACAACAGGGAAGAGGGCTACACCTTC	CASSLYNREEGYTF
few	TRBV4-3	15	TRBD2	TRBJ2-1	TGCGCCAGCAGCCAGAGCGGGAGTGGGCCTAATGAGCAGTTCTTC	CASSQSGSGPNEQFF
few	TRBV28	15	TRBD1	TRBJ1-2	TGTGCCAGCAGTTCGGGACAGGGGGATTGGTATGGCTACACCTTC	CASSSGQGDWYGYTF
NA	TRBV7-2	15	NA	TRBJ2-1	TGTGCCAGCAGCTTACAATCATACTCCTACAATGAGCAGTTCTTC	CASSLQSYSYNEQFF
NA	TRBV7-2	13	NA	TRBJ2-5	TGTGCCAGCAGCTTAGGGCGAAGTGAGACCCAGTACTTC	CASSLGRSETQYF